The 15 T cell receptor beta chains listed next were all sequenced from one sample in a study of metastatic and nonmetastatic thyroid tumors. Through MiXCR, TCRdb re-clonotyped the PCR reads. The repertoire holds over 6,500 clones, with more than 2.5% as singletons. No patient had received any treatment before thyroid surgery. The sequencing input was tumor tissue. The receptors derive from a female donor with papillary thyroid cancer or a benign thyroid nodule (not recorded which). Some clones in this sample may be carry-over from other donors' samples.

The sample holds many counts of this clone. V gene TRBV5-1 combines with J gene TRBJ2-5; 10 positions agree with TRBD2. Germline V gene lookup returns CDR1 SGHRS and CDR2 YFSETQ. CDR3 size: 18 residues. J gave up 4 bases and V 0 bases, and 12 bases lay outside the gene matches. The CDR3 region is CASSLASQSGRGGETQYF. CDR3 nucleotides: TGCGCCAGCAGCTTGGCTTCCCAAAGCGGGAGGGGCGGAGAGACCCAGTACTTC.

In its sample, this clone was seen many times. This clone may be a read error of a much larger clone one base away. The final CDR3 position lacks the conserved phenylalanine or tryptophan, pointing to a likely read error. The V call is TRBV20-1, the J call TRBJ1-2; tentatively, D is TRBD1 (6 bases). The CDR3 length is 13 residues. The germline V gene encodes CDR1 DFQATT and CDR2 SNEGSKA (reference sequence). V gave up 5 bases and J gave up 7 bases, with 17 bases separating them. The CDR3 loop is CSAPLLAGAGYTL. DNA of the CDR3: TGCAGTGCTCCCCTTTTGGCAGGGGCTGGCTACACCCTC.

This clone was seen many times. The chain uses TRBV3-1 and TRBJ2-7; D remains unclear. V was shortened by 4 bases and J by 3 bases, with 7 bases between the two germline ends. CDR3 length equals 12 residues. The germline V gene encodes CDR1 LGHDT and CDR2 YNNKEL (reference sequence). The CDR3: CASSLYGYEQYF. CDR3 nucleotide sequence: TGTGCCAGCAGCCTTTATGGCTACGAGCAGTACTTC.

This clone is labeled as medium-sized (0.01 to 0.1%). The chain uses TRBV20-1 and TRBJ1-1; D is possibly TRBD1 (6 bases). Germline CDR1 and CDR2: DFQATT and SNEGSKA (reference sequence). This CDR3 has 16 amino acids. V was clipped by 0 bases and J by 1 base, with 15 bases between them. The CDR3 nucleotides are TGCAGTGCTAGAGATCGGGACAACAATAAGAACACTGAAGCTTTCTTT. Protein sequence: CSARDRDNNKNTEAFF.

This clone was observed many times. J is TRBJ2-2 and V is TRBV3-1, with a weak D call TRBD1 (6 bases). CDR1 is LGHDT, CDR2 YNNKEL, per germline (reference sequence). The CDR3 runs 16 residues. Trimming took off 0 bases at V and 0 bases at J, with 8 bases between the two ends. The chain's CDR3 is CASSQEQGTNTGELFF. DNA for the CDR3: TGTGCCAGCAGCCAAGAACAGGGTACGAACACCGGGGAGCTGTTTTTT.

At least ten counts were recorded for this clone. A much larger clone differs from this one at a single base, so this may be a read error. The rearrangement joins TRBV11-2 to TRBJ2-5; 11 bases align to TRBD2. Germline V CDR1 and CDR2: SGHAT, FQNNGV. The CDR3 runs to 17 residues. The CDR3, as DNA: TGTGCCAGCAGCTTAAATCTAGCGGGAGGTCCGTGGGAGACCCGGTACTTC. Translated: CASSLNLAGGPWETRYF.

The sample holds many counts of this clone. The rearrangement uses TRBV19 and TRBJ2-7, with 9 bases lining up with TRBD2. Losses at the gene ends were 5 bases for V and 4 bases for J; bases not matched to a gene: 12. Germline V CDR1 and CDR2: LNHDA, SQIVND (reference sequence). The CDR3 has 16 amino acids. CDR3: CASSPRISGSAYEQYF. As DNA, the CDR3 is TGTGCCAGTAGTCCCCGGATTAGCGGGAGCGCTTACGAGCAGTACTTC.

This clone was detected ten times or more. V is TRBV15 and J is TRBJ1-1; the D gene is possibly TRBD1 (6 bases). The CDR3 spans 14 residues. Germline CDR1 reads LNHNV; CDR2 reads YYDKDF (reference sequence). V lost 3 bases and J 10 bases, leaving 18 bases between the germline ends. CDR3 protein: CATSSLNREGTAFF. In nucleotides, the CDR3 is TGTGCCACCAGCAGCTTAAACAGGGAGGGAACAGCTTTCTTT. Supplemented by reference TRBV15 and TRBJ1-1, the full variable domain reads DAMVIQNPRYQVTQFGKPVTLSCSQTLNHNVMYWYQQKSSQAPKLLFHYYDKDFNNEADTPDNFQSRRPNTSFCFLDIRSPGLGDTAMYLCATSSLNREGTAFFGQGTRLTVV.

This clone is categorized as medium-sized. The CDR3 DNA is TGTGCCAGCAGCCGGGAGAATTCTGGGGCCAACGTCCTGACTTTC. Translation: CASSRENSGANVLTF. J is TRBJ2-6 and V is TRBV6-2 or TRBV6-3; weak D call: TRBD2 (6 bases). This CDR3 is 15 amino acids long. Germline V gene lookup returns CDR1 MNHEY and CDR2 SVGEGT. Trimming stripped 6 bases from V and 1 base from J, with 10 bases between.

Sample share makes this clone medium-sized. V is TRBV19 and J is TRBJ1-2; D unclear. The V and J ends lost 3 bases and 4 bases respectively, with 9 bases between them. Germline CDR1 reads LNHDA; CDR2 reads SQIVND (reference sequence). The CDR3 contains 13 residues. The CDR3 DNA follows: TGTGCCAGTAGTATTTTGGGCGTCTATGGCTACACCTTC. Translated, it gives CASSILGVYGYTF.

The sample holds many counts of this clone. This chain's CDR3 is CASTQNLRGQYGYTF. CDR3 nucleotides: TGTGCCAGCACCCAGAATTTGCGGGGCCAATATGGCTACACCTTC. V is TRBV7-8 and J is TRBJ1-2; TRBD1 is a possible D gene (5 bases). The CDR3 is made up of 15 amino acids. Deletions cut 7 bases from V and 5 bases from J, with 20 bases between. The germline CDR1 and CDR2 sequences are SGHVS and FQNEAQ.

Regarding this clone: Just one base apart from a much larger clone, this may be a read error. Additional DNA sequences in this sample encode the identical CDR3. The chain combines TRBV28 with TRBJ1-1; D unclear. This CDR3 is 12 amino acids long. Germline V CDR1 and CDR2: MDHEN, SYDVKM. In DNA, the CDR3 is TGTGCCAGCGGCCAGGTGTACACTGAAGCTTTCTTC. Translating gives CASGQVYTEAFF.

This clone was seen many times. CDR3 amino acids: CASGLETLGQFF. The CDR3 DNA reads as TGTGCTAGTGGTTTGGAGACTCTAGGGCAGTTCTTC. The rearrangement links TRBV12-5 to TRBJ2-1; D is unresolved. V shed 1 base and J shed 12 bases, with 10 bases lying between them. Per the germline V gene, CDR1 is LGHNT and CDR2 is FRNRAP. This CDR3 region has 12 residues.

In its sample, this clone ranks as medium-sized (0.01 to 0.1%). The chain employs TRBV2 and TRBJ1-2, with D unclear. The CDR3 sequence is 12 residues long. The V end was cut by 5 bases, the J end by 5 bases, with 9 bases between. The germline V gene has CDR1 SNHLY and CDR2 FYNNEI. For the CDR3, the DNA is TGTGCCAGCAGTTCGGCCGATTATGGCTACACCTTC. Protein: CASSSADYGYTF.

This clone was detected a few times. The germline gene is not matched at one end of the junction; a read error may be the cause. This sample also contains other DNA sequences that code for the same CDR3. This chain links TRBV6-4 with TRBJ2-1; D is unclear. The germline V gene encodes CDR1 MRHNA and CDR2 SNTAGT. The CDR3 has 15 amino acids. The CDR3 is CASSNNIGDYNEQFF. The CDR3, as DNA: TGCGCCAGCAGCAACAACATCGGCGACTACAATGAGCAGTTCTTC.